This TCR beta chain was found in a study of T cells in localized non-small cell lung cancer. Only in-frame clones appear in the TCRdb table, and some are missing; sequencing was by immunoSEQ multiplex PCR. Here the sample spans 20,000 or so clones, roughly 89% being singletons. Germline V gene lookup returns CDR1 SQVTM and CDR2 ANQGSEA. The CDR3 extends over 13 amino acids. V lost 4 bases and J lost 1, with 10 bases in between. The sample here was peripheral blood, taken before any cancer treatment. The chain is built from TRBV29-1 and TRBJ1-1; D is ambiguous. This clonotype was sampled from a male donor at least 60 years old with stage I squamous cell lung carcinoma. The CDR3 DNA follows: TGCAGCGTTGCCCCTAGAGGGAACACTGAAGCTTTCTTT. Translated: CSVAPRGNTEAFF.